These 30 T cell receptor beta chains came from one sample sequenced in a study of CD8+CD57+ T cells in acquired aplastic anemia. CD8+CD57+ cell expansion had been shown by flow cytometry in patients chosen for sequencing. The template for TCR beta VDJ and CDR3 sequence profiling was genomic DNA. MiXCR, run by TCRdb on the reads, gives a single entry per CDR3 protein. The sample has roughly 150,000 distinct CDR3 sequences, roughly 45% seen once. Sequencing was carried out using sorted CD4+, CD8+, or CD8+CD57+ T cells (not recorded which) from PBMCs. The receptors come from a human donor with aplastic anemia.

This clonotype was picked up a small number of times. Its ends do not fully match the called genes, so a read error is possible. This chain links TRBV6-1 with TRBJ1-1; D ambiguous. The V gene's germline CDR1 is MNHNS and CDR2 SASEGT. This CDR3 has 13 residues. The CDR3 DNA follows: TGTGCCAGCACCACGCAGGTGAACACTGAGGCTTTCTTT. This codes for CASTTQVNTEAFF.

CDR3 protein: CSARGGDYEQYF. For the CDR3, the DNA is TGCAGTGCTAGGGGAGGGGACTACGAGCAGTACTTC. This chain uses TRBV20-1 with TRBJ2-7; 7 positions agree with TRBD2. J gave up 3 bases and V 3 bases, and 2 bases lay outside the gene matches. CDR3 length: 12 residues. From germline, CDR1 is DFQATT and CDR2 SNEGSKA (reference sequence).

On this clonotype itself: A much larger clone differs by one base, so this may be a read error. The rearrangement uses TRBV12-3 or TRBV12-4 and TRBJ2-5; D is unclear. The CDR3 loop spans 13 amino acids. The CDR3 is CASGFLTGETQYF. CDR3 DNA sequence: TGTGCCAGCGGTTTTCTTACGGGAGAGACCCAGTACTTC.

This clonotype was found many times. The chain uses TRBV7-1 and TRBJ2-1; 8 positions match TRBD2. TRBV7-1 is marked as an open reading frame, function uncertain. The junction had 15 bases not matched to a gene; V was cut back by 3 bases and J by 5 bases. The CDR3 runs to 18 residues. CDR3 sequence: CASSSAPTGGTRHNEQFF. Written as DNA, the CDR3 is TGTGCCAGCAGCTCCGCCCCCACGGGAGGGACTAGGCACAATGAGCAGTTCTTC.

This chain uses TRBV25-1 with TRBJ2-7, with 10 bases aligning to TRBD1. V lost 5 bases to trimming and J lost 6 bases; unmatched junction nucleotides: 4. CDR1 and CDR2 from the germline V gene are MGHDK and SYGVNS. The CDR3 has 13 amino acids. CDR3 sequence: CASSTGQGIEQYF. CDR3 in DNA: TGTGCCAGCAGTACGGGACAGGGGATCGAGCAGTACTTC.

This clonotype has just a few counts. The chain joins TRBV29-1 to TRBJ1-2; TRBD1 is a possible D gene (5 bases). V shed 4 bases and J shed 5 bases, with 14 bases lying between them. This CDR3 contains 13 residues. Germline V lookup: CDR1 SQVTM, CDR2 ANQGSEA. The CDR3 DNA follows: TGCAGCGTTGCAAGGGGTGGAGGTTATGGCTACACCTTC. Protein sequence: CSVARGGGYGYTF.

The chain couples TRBV7-8 to TRBJ2-2; 7 positions match TRBD2. CDR1 SGHVS and CDR2 FQNEAQ come from the germline V gene. The CDR3 loop spans 17 amino acids. V was pared by 2 bases and J by 7 bases, with 13 bases of the junction left unmatched. The CDR3 DNA reads as TGTGCCAGCAGCTTAATTACGACTAGCCGGATTGTCGGGGAGCTGTTTTTT. Translated: CASSLITTSRIVGELFF.

There are many counts of this clonotype. V and J are TRBV19 and TRBJ1-3; 7 bases map to TRBD1. Germline assignment: CDR1 LNHDA and CDR2 SQIVND (reference sequence). This CDR3 comprises 13 residues. CDR3 DNA sequence: TGTGCTGGGGCCGACAGGGCTGGAAACACCATATATTTT. Translated, it gives CAGADRAGNTIYF.

At least ten counts were recorded for this clonotype. The rearrangement links TRBV4-2 to TRBJ2-5; 11 bases align to TRBD2. This CDR3 contains 17 residues. The trim removed 1 base at V and 3 bases at J, leaving 7 bases unmatched. Germline lookup yields CDR1 LGHNA and CDR2 YNFKEQ. Here the CDR3 DNA reads TGTGCCAGCAGCCAAGGTAGCGGGGGGGTAACGGAAGAGACCCAGTACTTC. Translated, it gives CASSQGSGGVTEETQYF.

This clonotype is medium-sized (0.01 to 0.1%) in the sample. The chain uses TRBV7-2 and TRBJ2-3; 9 bases match TRBD1. The germline V gene has CDR1 SGHTA and CDR2 FQGNSA. J was trimmed by 0 bases and V by 0 bases; bases with no gene match: 1. CDR3 size: 16 residues. This CDR3 reads CASSLAGTGSTDTQYF. CDR3 DNA: TGTGCCAGCAGCTTAGCTGGGACAGGGAGCACAGATACGCAGTATTTT. The full variable domain, rest sourced from reference TRBV7-2 and TRBJ2-3, is GAGVSQSPSNKVTEKGKDVELRCDPISGHTALYWYRQSLGQGLEFLIYFQGNSAPDKSGLPSDRFSAERTGGSVSTLTIQRTQQEDSAVYLCASSLAGTGSTDTQYFGPGTRLTVL.

There are a few counts of this clonotype. Relative to the germline gene, one junction end is altered; a read error may explain this. The gene calls are TRBV10-3 and TRBJ2-7; D gene ambiguous. Germline CDR1 and CDR2: ENHRY and SYGVKD. The length of the CDR3 is 17 residues. The CDR3 protein is CASSYSIQLKNTYEQYF. In nucleotides, the CDR3 is TGTGCCAGCAGTTACTCGATCCAGCTCAAGAATACCTACGAGCAGTACTTC.

This clonotype has at least ten counts. The chain employs TRBV29-1 and TRBJ1-1; no clear D. Germline CDR1 SQVTM, CDR2 ANQGSEA. The CDR3 is 14 residues long. V lost 2 bases and J lost 0, with 10 bases in between. The CDR3 is CSVEFFTLNTEAFF. In nucleotides, the CDR3 is TGCAGCGTTGAATTTTTCACGTTGAACACTGAAGCTTTCTTT.

This rearrangement joins TRBV7-9 to TRBJ1-5; possibly TRBD1 for D (6 bases). Germline CDR1 is SEHNR and CDR2 is FQNEAQ (reference sequence). The CDR3 sequence is 14 residues long. Trimming removed 3 bases at V and 3 bases at J, with 9 bases between. CDR3 protein: CASSFGQSNQPQHF. The CDR3 nucleotides read TGTGCCAGCAGCTTTGGACAGTCCAATCAGCCCCAGCATTTT.

This clonotype came up a few times. The chain is built from TRBV25-1 and TRBJ2-7, with TRBD1 identical over 8 bases. CDR1 is MGHDK and CDR2 is SYGVNS in the germline V gene. The length of the CDR3 is 12 residues. After removal of 5 bases from V and 5 bases from J, the junction contained 2 bases not matched to a gene. CDR3 sequence (DNA): TGTGCCAGCAGTCCGGACAGGGACGAGCAGTACTTC. Its protein is CASSPDRDEQYF.

This clonotype was counted ten times or more. V is TRBV27 and J is TRBJ1-6; D uncertain. The CDR3 extends over 14 amino acids. The ends were cut back, 4 bases at V and 11 bases at J, with 15 bases in the middle. The germline V gene has CDR1 MNHEY and CDR2 SMNVEV (reference sequence). The CDR3 is CASSSLLGRTPLHF. CDR3 DNA sequence: TGTGCCAGCAGTTCACTCTTGGGAAGAACACCCCTCCACTTT.

This clonotype has ten or more counts. The chain uses TRBV19 and TRBJ1-3; D is unresolved. V was shortened by 5 bases and J by 7 bases, with 12 bases between the two germline ends. Looked up from germline, CDR1 is LNHDA and CDR2 is SQIVND (reference sequence). The CDR3 consists of 13 residues. CDR3 bases: TGTGCCAGTAGTTCCTCTGGGTCTAACACCATATATTTT. This translates into CASSSSGSNTIYF. Complete variable domain (other parts from reference TRBV19 and TRBJ1-3): DGGITQSPKYLFRKEGQNVTLSCEQNLNHDAMYWYRQDPGQGLRLIYYSQIVNDFQKGDIAEGYSVSREKKESFPLTVTSAQKNPTAFYLCASSSSGSNTIYFGEGSWLTVV.

This clonotype is labeled medium-sized. The genes are TRBV10-3 and TRBJ1-4; D gene unclear. Trimming cost V 0 bases and J 7 bases, with 6 bases left between them. The CDR3 runs 13 residues. Germline assignment: CDR1 ENHRY and CDR2 SYGVKD. The CDR3 loop reads CAISESFGEKLFF. In DNA, the CDR3 is TGTGCCATCAGTGAGTCATTCGGTGAAAAACTGTTTTTT.

The genes are TRBV5-6 and TRBJ1-6; D remains ambiguous. The CDR3 spans 15 residues. Germline V gives CDR1 SGHDT, CDR2 YYEEEE. V lost 0 bases to trimming and J lost 1 base, with 5 bases between them. CDR3 nucleotides: TGTGCCAGCAGCTTGGATGAATCCTATAATTCACCCCTCCACTTT. Its protein is CASSLDESYNSPLHF.

V and J are TRBV25-1 and TRBJ2-5; TRBD1 matches 9 bases. The V gene end was trimmed by 8 bases and the J gene end by 5 bases; junction bases not matched to a gene: 6. The CDR3 contains 13 residues. Germline-derived CDR1 and CDR2 are MGHDK and SYGVNS. The CDR3: CASFGTGKETQYF. The CDR3 bases are TGTGCCAGCTTCGGGACAGGGAAGGAGACCCAGTACTTC. The variable domain in full, completed from reference TRBV25-1 and TRBJ2-5, reads EADIYQTPRYLVIGTGKKITLECSQTMGHDKMYWYQQDPGMELHLIHYSYGVNSTEKGDLSSESTVSRIRTEHFPLTLESARPSHTSQYLCASFGTGKETQYFGPGTRLLVL.

The chain carries TRBV24-1 and TRBJ2-7; 7 bases align to TRBD1. Germline V gene sequence: CDR1 KGHDR, CDR2 SFDVKD. This CDR3 contains 15 residues. V dropped 5 bases and J dropped 3; count of bases not matched to a gene: 9. The CDR3 loop is CATSGGTANSYEQYF. The DNA for the CDR3 is TGTGCCACCAGTGGAGGGACAGCAAACAGCTACGAGCAGTACTTC.

This clonotype was found many times. The chain carries TRBV20-1 and TRBJ2-5; 8 bases line up with TRBD1. With V trimmed by 5 bases and J by 5 bases, 10 bases remained unmatched. The CDR3 contains 14 residues. Germline assignment: CDR1 DFQATT and CDR2 SNEGSKA (reference sequence). The CDR3 sequence is CSAAPPGGLETQYF. As DNA, the CDR3 is TGCAGTGCTGCCCCGCCAGGGGGCTTGGAGACCCAGTACTTC.

This clonotype was seen ten or more times. The genes are TRBV25-1 and TRBJ1-2; 9 bases line up with TRBD1. The CDR3 runs 14 residues. Germline V gene data show CDR1 as MGHDK and CDR2 as SYGVNS. Unmatched junction bases numbered 6, after V lost 4 bases and J lost 6 bases. The CDR3 spells CASSVNTGGDGYTF. For the CDR3, the DNA is TGTGCCAGCAGTGTAAATACAGGGGGCGATGGCTACACCTTC.

J is TRBJ1-5 and V is TRBV2, with D unresolved. Germline V gene data show CDR1 as SNHLY and CDR2 as FYNNEI. V shed 4 bases and J shed 6 bases, with 7 bases lying between them. The CDR3 runs to 12 residues. DNA for the CDR3: TGTGCCAGCAGTGTACCGGTTCAGCCCCAGCATTTT. Protein product: CASSVPVQPQHF. The whole variable domain, filled in from reference TRBV2 and TRBJ1-5, reads EPEVTQTPSHQVTQMGQEVILRCVPISNHLYFYWYRQILGQKVEFLVSFYNNEISEKSEIFDDQFSVERPDGSNFTLKIRSTKLEDSAMYFCASSVPVQPQHFGDGTRLSIL.

The chain links TRBV7-2 to TRBJ2-7; possible D gene TRBD2, 6 bases. Germline CDR1 SGHTA, CDR2 FQGNSA. The CDR3 covers 15 residues. V lost 3 bases to trimming and J lost 7 bases, with 19 bases between them. This CDR3 reads CASSLERVPYNEQYV. In nucleotides, the CDR3 is TGTGCCAGCAGCTTGGAGCGGGTTCCATACAATGAGCAGTACGTC.

The chain is built from TRBV15 and TRBJ2-7; D is possibly TRBD1 (6 bases). Germline values: CDR1 LNHNV, CDR2 YYDKDF (reference sequence). The V end was cut by 1 base, the J end by 3 bases, with 13 bases between. The CDR3 runs to 15 residues. The DNA of the CDR3 is TGTGCCACCAGCAGAGGGGGTCAGGGGAACTACGAGCAGTACTTC. It encodes CATSRGGQGNYEQYF.

This clonotype has a count of ten or more. The chain joins TRBV12-3 or TRBV12-4 to TRBJ2-2; D may be TRBD2 (5 bases). Between the trimmed V and J ends, which lost 5 bases and 6 bases, there was a span of 19 bases. The CDR3 consists of 16 residues. CDR3 residues: CASSLLGIANAGELFF. CDR3 DNA: TGTGCCAGCAGTCTCCTCGGGATTGCCAACGCCGGGGAGCTGTTTTTT.

CDR3 loop: CAWSVPSGDADTQYF. CDR3 DNA: TGTGCCTGGAGTGTACCGAGCGGGGACGCAGATACGCAGTATTTT. V and J are TRBV30 and TRBJ2-3; 7 bases are shared with TRBD2. Germline loops: CDR1 GTSNPN, CDR2 SVGIG (reference sequence). Trimming at V came to 0 bases and at J to 4 bases, leaving 7 bases not matched to a gene. CDR3 length equals 15 residues.

This clonotype has a count of ten or more. This chain's CDR3 is CSVEGGGEGQPQHF. CDR3 coding DNA: TGCAGCGTTGAGGGAGGGGGCGAGGGTCAGCCCCAGCATTTT. This chain links TRBV29-1 with TRBJ1-5; 7 nucleotides match TRBD1. Per the germline V gene, CDR1 is SQVTM and CDR2 is ANQGSEA. Trimming cost V 3 bases and J 6 bases; bases outside gene matches: 8. The CDR3 runs to 14 residues.

This clonotype was observed at least ten times. The chain employs TRBV12-3 or TRBV12-4 and TRBJ2-3; D unresolved. V was cut by 6 bases and J by 2 bases, with 9 bases left in between. This CDR3 has 13 amino acids. The DNA of the CDR3 is TGTGCCAGCAGCGCGTTAACCACAGATACGCAGTATTTT. Encoded protein: CASSALTTDTQYF.

The chain uses TRBV10-2 and TRBJ2-1, with D perhaps TRBD1 or TRBD2 (6 bases each). The CDR3 sequence is 15 residues long. Germline CDR1 WSHSY, CDR2 SAAADI. Trimming stripped 6 bases from V and 6 bases from J, with 18 bases between. The CDR3 loop reads CASRARAEGGNEQFF. CDR3 coding DNA: TGCGCCAGCAGGGCCCGAGCGGAGGGGGGCAATGAGCAGTTCTTC.